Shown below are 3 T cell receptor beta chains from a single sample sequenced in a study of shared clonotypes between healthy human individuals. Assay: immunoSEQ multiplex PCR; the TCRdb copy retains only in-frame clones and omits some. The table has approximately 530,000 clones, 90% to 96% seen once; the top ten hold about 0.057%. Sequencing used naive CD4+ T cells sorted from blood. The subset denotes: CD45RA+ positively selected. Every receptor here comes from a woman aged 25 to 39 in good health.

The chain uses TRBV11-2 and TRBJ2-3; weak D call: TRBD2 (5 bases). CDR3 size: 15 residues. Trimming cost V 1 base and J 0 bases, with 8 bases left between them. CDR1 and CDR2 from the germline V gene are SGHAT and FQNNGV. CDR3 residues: CASSLALASTDTQYF. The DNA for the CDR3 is TGTGCCAGCAGCTTAGCGCTAGCCAGCACAGATACGCAGTATTTT. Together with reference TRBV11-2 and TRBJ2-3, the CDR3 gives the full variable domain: EAGVAQSPRYKIIEKRQSVAFWCNPISGHATLYWYQQILGQGPKLLIQFQNNGVVDDSQLPKDRFSAERLKGVDSTLKIQPAKLEDSAVYLCASSLALASTDTQYFGPGTRLTVL.

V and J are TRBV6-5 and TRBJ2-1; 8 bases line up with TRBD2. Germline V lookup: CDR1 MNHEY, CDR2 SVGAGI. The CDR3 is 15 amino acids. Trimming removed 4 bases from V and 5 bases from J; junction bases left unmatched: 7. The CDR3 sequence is CASSSTGRAHNEQFF. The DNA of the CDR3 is TGTGCCAGCAGTTCAACCGGGAGGGCCCACAATGAGCAGTTCTTC.

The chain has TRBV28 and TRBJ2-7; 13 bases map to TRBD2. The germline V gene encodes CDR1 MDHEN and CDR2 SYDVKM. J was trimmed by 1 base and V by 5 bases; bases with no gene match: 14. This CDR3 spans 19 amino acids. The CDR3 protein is CASSPQAGTSGTRSYEQYF. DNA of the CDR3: TGTGCCAGCAGTCCCCAAGCCGGGACTAGCGGGACCCGATCCTACGAGCAGTACTTC.